This T cell receptor (beta chain) emerged from a study of cytomegalovirus exposure and HLA in healthy donors. PCR was performed using 60 Vbeta and 13 Jbeta primers. TCRdb keeps only in-frame clones here, not all; method: immunoSEQ multiplex PCR. The table includes roughly 120,000 clones, 67% detected once. The receptor's source is a man younger than 35 in good health and CMV-seropositive. The sample consisted of PBMCs.

DNA of the CDR3: TGCGCCAGCAGCTTGGCTCGGACATTGTACAATGAGCAGTTCTTC. Translation gives CASSLARTLYNEQFF. The chain recombines TRBV5-1 with TRBJ2-1, with D tentatively TRBD1 (5 bases). The V gene lost 0 bases and the J gene lost 4 bases, with 11 bases spanning the gap. The germline V gene encodes CDR1 SGHRS and CDR2 YFSETQ. This CDR3 spans 15 amino acids.